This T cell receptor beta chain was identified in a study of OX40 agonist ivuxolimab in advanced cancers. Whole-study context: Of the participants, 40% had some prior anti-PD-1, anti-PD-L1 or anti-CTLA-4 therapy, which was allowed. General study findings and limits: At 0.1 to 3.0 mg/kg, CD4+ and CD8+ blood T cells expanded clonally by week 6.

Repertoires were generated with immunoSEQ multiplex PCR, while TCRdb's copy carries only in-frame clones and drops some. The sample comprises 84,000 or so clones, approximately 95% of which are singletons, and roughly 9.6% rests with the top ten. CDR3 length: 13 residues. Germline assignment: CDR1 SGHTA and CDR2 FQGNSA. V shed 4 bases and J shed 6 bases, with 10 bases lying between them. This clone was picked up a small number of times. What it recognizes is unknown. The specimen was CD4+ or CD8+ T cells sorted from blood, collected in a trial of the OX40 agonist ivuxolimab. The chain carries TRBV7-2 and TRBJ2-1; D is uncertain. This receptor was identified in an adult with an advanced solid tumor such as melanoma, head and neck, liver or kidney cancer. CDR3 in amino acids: CASSSPPRNEQFF. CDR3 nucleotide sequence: TGTGCCAGCAGCTCCCCCCCGCGCAATGAGCAGTTCTTC.